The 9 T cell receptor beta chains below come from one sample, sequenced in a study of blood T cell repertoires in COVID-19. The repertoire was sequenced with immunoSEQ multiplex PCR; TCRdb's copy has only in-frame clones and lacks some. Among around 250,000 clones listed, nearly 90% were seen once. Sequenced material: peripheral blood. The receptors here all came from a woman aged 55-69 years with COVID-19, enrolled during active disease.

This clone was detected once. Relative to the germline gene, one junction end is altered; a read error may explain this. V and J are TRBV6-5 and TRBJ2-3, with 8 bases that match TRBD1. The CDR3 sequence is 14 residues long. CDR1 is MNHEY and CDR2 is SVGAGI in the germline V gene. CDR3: CASSSPGQGGGSVF. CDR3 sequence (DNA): TGTGCCAGCAGTTCCCCAGGACAGGGTGGCGGGTCAGTGTTT.

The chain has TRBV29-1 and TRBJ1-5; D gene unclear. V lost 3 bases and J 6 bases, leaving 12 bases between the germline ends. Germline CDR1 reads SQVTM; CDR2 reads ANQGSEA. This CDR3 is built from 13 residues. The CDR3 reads CSVEFAAGQPQHF. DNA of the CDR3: TGCAGCGTTGAGTTCGCCGCGGGTCAGCCCCAGCATTTT. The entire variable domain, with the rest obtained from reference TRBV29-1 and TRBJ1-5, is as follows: SAVISQKPSRDICQRGTSLTIQCQVDSQVTMMFWYRQQPGQSLTLIATANQGSEATYESGFVIDKFPISRPNLTFSTLTVSNMSPEDSSIYLCSVEFAAGQPQHFGDGTRLSIL.

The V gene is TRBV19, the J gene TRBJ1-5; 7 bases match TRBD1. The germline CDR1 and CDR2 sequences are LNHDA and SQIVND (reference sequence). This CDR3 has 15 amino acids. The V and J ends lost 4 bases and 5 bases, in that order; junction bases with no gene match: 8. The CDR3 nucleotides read TGTGCCAGTAGTAGAATAGGGACAGTTCATCAGCCCCAGCATTTT. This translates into CASSRIGTVHQPQHF.

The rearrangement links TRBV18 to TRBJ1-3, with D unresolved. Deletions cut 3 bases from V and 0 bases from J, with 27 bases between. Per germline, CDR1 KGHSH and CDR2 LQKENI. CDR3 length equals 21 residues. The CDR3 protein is CASSPPIWASPIGSSGNTIYF. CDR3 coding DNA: TGTGCCAGCTCACCCCCTATCTGGGCCAGTCCCATCGGGAGCTCTGGAAACACCATATATTTT.

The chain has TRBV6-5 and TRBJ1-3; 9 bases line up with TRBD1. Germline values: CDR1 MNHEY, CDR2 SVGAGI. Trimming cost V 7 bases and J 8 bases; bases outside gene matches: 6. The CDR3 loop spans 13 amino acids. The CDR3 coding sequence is TGTGCCAGCACGGACAGGGGACGAGACACCATATATTTT. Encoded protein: CASTDRGRDTIYF.

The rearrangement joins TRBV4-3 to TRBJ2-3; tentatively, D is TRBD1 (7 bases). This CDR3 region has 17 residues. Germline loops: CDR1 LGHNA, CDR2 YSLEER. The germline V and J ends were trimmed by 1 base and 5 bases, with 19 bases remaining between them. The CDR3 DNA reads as TGCGCCAGCAGCCAAGGCCCGGGACTTCCAGGGGGAGATACGCAGTATTTT. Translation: CASSQGPGLPGGDTQYF.

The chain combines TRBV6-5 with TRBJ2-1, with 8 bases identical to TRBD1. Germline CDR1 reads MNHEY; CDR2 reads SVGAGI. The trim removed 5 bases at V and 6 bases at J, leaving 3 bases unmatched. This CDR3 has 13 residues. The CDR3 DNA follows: TGTGCCAGCAGTAGTGGACAGGGCAATGAGCAGTTCTTC. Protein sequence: CASSSGQGNEQFF.

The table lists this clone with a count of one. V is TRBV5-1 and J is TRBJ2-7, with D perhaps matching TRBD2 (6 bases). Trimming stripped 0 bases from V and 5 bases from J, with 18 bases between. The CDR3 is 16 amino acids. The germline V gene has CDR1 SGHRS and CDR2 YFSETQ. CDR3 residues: CASSLGNRRASDEQYF. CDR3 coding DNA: TGCGCCAGCAGCTTGGGTAACAGGAGGGCTAGTGACGAGCAGTACTTC.

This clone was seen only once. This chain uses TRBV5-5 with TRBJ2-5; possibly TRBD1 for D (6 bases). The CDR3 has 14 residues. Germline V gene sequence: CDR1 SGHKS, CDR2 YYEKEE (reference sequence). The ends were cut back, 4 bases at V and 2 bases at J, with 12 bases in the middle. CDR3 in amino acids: CASSPRTAQETQYF. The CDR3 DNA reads TGTGCCAGCAGCCCCCGGACAGCACAAGAGACCCAGTACTTC. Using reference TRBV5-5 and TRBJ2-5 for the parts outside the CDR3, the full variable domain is DAGVTQSPTHLIKTRGQQVTLRCSPISGHKSVSWYQQVLGQGPQFIFQYYEKEERGRGNFPDRFSARQFPNYSSELNVNALLLGDSALYLCASSPRTAQETQYFGPGTRLLVL.